The 6 T cell receptor beta chains below all came from one sample that was sequenced in a study of T cells in Graves' hyperthyroidism and ophthalmopathy. TCR beta CDR3 regions were amplified from RNA. The primer set for the first-round RT-PCR of the TCR CDR3 was HTBI. From the multiplex PCR reads, TCRdb called clonotypes with MiXCR, one entry per CDR3 protein. The data contain approximately 590,000 distinct CDR3 sequences, about 45% of them singletons. The sample consisted of peripheral blood or thyroid tissue (not recorded which). These receptors were taken from a woman aged 18-29 years with Graves' hyperthyroidism.

This clonotype occurred once. The chain uses TRBV29-1 and TRBJ2-3; 7 bases line up with TRBD2. Germline V CDR1 and CDR2: SQVTM, ANQGSEA. CDR3 length: 13 amino acids. The CDR3 DNA reads TGCGGAGCGGAGCGGGGAGAGTCAGATACGCAGTATTTT. Its protein is CGAERGESDTQYF.

The V and J genes are TRBV12-3 or TRBV12-4 and TRBJ1-6; TRBD1 is a possible D gene (5 bases). The V gene lost 7 bases and the J gene lost 6 bases, with 16 bases spanning the gap. The CDR3 is 15 residues long. CDR3 coding DNA: TGTGCCAGCAAAACCGGGACGGGGGGTAATTCACCCCTCCACTTT. It specifies CASKTGTGGNSPLHF.

This clonotype appeared a few times. The chain couples TRBV9 to TRBJ1-2; 8 bases align to TRBD1. CDR3 size: 14 residues. Trimming took 4 bases from V and 7 from J; bases not matched to a gene: 9. Germline V gene lookup returns CDR1 SGDLS and CDR2 YYNGEE. CDR3 sequence (DNA): TGTGCCAGCAGCCCTTCGGACAGGGTTGGTGGCTACACCTTC. This sequence encodes CASSPSDRVGGYTF.

Regarding this clonotype: This may stem from a read error, because a much larger clone lies one nucleotide away. This chain links TRBV5-5 with TRBJ2-7; D is unclear. V was cut by 5 bases and J by 2 bases, with 5 bases left in between. The CDR3 extends over 11 amino acids. Per the germline V gene, CDR1 is SGHKS and CDR2 is YYEKEE (reference sequence). Here the CDR3 DNA reads TGTGCCAGCAGGCAAGCCTACGAGCAGTACTTC. Protein: CASRQAYEQYF.

DNA of the CDR3: TGTGCCAGCTCAGATTGGAAGGGCACTGAAGCTTTCTTT. Its translation: CASSDWKGTEAFF. This chain joins TRBV25-1 and TRBJ1-1; unclear D gene. Per germline, CDR1 MGHDK and CDR2 SYGVNS. Trimming took off 8 bases at V and 4 bases at J, with 14 bases between the two ends. The length of the CDR3 is 13 residues.

This clonotype was picked up a small number of times. The chain combines TRBV5-6 with TRBJ1-1; D gene unclear. V was pared by 7 bases and J by 0 bases, with 16 bases between. Looked up from germline, CDR1 is SGHDT and CDR2 is YYEEEE. This CDR3 contains 15 residues. CDR3 sequence (DNA): TGTGCCAGCTCCCCGCCAAGGGCTCTGAACACTGAAGCTTTCTTT. Its translation is CASSPPRALNTEAFF.